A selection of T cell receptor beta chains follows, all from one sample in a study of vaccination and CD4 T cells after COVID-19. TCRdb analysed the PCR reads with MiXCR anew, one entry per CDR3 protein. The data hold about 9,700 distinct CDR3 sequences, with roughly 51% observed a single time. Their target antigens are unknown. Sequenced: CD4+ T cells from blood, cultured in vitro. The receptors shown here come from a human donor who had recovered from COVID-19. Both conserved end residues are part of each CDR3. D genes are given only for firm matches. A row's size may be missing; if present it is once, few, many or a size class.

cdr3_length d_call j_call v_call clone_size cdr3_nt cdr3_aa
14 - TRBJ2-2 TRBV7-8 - TGTGCCAGCCGCTCACAGGGAAATGCCGGGGAGCTGTTTTTT CASRSQGNAGELFF
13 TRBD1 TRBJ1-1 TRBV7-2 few TGTGCCAGCAGCCAGGGACAGTTCAATGAAGCTTTCTTT CASSQGQFNEAFF
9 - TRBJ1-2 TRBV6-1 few TGTGCCCTACGTGATGGCTACACCTTC CALRDGYTF
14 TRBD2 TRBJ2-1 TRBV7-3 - TGTGCCAGCAGCACGGGGGCGGGGGGCGAAAAGCAGTTCTTC CASSTGAGGEKQFF
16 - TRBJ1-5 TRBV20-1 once TGCAGTGCTACACCCCCTCGGGGGGGGAGCAATCAGCCCCAGCATTTT CSATPPRGGSNQPQHF
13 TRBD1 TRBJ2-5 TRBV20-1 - TGCAGTGTTGACAGGGAAGGCAGGGAGACCCAGTACTTC CSVDREGRETQYF
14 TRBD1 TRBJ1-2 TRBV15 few TGTGCCACCAGCCAGACAGGGAGTTGGTATGGCTACACCTTC CATSQTGSWYGYTF
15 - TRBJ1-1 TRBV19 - TGTGCCAGTAGTATTGGCGGGGGGAGGAACACTGAAGCTTTCTTT CASSIGGGRNTEAFF
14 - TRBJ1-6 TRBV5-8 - TGTGCCAGCGGGGAGAGCTCCTATAATTCACCCCTCCACTTT CASGESSYNSPLHF
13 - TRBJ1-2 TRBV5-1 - TGCGCCAGCAGTCCGACGGGGTATGGTGGCTACACCTTC CASSPTGYGGYTF
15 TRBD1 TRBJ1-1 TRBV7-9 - TGTGCCAGCAGCTCGCAGGGGGTGACGAACACTGAAGCTTTCTTT CASSSQGVTNTEAFF
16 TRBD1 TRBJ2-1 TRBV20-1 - TGCAGTGCACACAGCGCCGGGACAGGGGGACACAATGAGCAGTTCTTC CSAHSAGTGGHNEQFF
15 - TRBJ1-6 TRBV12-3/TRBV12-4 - TGTGCCAGCAGTTTTCGGTCTGCCGTTAATTCACCCCTCCACTTT CASSFRSAVNSPLHF
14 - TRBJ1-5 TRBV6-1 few TGTGCCAGCAGTGACGGGGCTAGCAATCAGCCCCAGCATTTT CASSDGASNQPQHF
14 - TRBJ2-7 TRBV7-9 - TGTGCCAGCAGCTTAGCGTGGCCCCCGAGCGAGCAGTACTTC CASSLAWPPSEQYF
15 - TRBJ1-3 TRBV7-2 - TGTGCCAGCAGATCCCCAAGGACAGATAGAAACACCATATATTTT CASRSPRTDRNTIYF
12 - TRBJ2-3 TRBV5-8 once TGTGCCAGCAGCTTGGCCGAATGGGCGCAGTATTTT CASSLAEWAQYF
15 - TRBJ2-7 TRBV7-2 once TGTGCCAGCAGCTTAGGACCAGTCGCAACCTACGAGCAGTACTTC CASSLGPVATYEQYF
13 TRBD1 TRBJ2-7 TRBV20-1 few TGCAGTGCTATGGACAGGGCTTCCTACGAGCAGTACTTC CSAMDRASYEQYF
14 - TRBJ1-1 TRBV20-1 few TGCAGTGCTAGTGGGCCCCCAAGGAGGACTGAAGCTTTCTTT CSASGPPRRTEAFF
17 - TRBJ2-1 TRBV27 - TGTGCCAGCAGTTTATCCCCTACAGGGTTATCGGGCAATGAGCAGTTCTTC CASSLSPTGLSGNEQFF
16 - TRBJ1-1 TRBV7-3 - TGTGCCAGCAGCTTGAACCGGCCCGGGACGAACACTGAAGCTTTCTTT CASSLNRPGTNTEAFF
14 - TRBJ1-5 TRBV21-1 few TGTGCCAGCAGCAACAGGGGCCCTAATCAGCCCCAGCATTTT CASSNRGPNQPQHF
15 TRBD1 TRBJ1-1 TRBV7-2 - TGTGCCAGCAGGCCTCGGACAGGGGGGAACACTGAAGCTTTCTTT CASRPRTGGNTEAFF
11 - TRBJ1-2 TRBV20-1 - TGCAGTGCTGTCTTGCGGGGTGGCTACACCTTC CSAVLRGGYTF
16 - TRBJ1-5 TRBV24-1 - TGTGCCACCAGTGCTCGGGAGGAGGGAGACAATCAGCCCCAGCATTTT CATSAREEGDNQPQHF
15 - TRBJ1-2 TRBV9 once TGTGCCAGCAGCTTAGACCCACAGGGTAGATATGGCTACACCTTC CASSLDPQGRYGYTF
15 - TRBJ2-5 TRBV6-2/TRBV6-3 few TGTGCCAGCAGTTACTCCGGCAGGGAGAAAGAGACCCAGTACTTC CASSYSGREKETQYF
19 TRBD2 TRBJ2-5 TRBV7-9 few TGTGCCAGCAGCTTAACACGGCTGCGGACAGCGCGGGGGGGGGAGACCCAGTACTTC CASSLTRLRTARGGETQYF
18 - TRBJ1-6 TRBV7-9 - TGTGCCAGCAGCTTATATGGCGGGACTAGCTCCTATAATTCACCCCTCCACTTT CASSLYGGTSSYNSPLHF
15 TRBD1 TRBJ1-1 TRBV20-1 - TGCAGTGCTACCATACCCACCGGGACAGGGGGGCAAGCTTTCTTT CSATIPTGTGGQAFF
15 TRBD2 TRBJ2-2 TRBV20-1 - TGCAGTGCTAGATCGGGGACTAGGAACACCGGGGAGCTGTTTTTT CSARSGTRNTGELFF
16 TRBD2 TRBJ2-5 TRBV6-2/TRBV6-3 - TGTGCCAGCTCCCAGCGGACTAGCGGGCTAGGAGAGACCCAGTACTTC CASSQRTSGLGETQYF
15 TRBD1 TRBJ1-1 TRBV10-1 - TGCGCCAGCAGTCCCGGGACAGGGCGGAACACTGAAGCTTTCTTT CASSPGTGRNTEAFF
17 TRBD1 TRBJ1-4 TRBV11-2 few TGTGCCAGCAGCCCCGGGACAGGGGGCGCGGGGAATGAAAAACTGTTTTTT CASSPGTGGAGNEKLFF
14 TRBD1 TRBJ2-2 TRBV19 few TGTGCCAGTAGTATCGGCAGGGGGACCGGGGAGCTGTTTTTT CASSIGRGTGELFF
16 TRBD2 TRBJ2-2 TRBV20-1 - TGCAGTGCTAGGGCTAGCGGGGGGTTCGACACCGGGGAGCTGTTTTTT CSARASGGFDTGELFF
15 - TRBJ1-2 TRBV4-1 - TGCGCCAGCAGCCAAGAAGACTTCGGACAGTATGGCTACACCTTC CASSQEDFGQYGYTF
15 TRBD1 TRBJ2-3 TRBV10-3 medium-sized TGTGCCATCAGGGCCGGGACAGGGGAGGCAGATACGCAGTATTTT CAIRAGTGEADTQYF
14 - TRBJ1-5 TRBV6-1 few TGTGCCAGCAGCCCCGGACAGCACAATCAGCCCCAGCATTTT CASSPGQHNQPQHF
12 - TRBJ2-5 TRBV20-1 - TGCAGTGCTCCCCAGGTTCAAGAGACCCAGTACTTC CSAPQVQETQYF
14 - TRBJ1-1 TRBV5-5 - TGTGCCAGCAGCAGGACGACAGCCAACACTGAAGCTTTCTTT CASSRTTANTEAFF
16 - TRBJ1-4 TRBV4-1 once TGCGCCAGCAGCCAAGATTCAATAGCAGGGATCGAAAAACTGTTTTTT CASSQDSIAGIEKLFF
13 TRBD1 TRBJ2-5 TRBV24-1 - TGTGCCACCAGCACAGGGGCTCCAGAGACCCAGTACTTC CATSTGAPETQYF
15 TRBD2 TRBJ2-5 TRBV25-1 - TGTGCCAGCAGTGCCGACAGACTAGCCTTAGAGACCCAGTACTTC CASSADRLALETQYF
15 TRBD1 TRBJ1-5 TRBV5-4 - TGTGCCAGCAACCAAGGGGGCCCTGGGAATCAGCCCCAGCATTTT CASNQGGPGNQPQHF
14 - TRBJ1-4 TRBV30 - TGTGCCTGGAGTGTAGGCACAGGGAATGAAAAACTGTTTTTT CAWSVGTGNEKLFF
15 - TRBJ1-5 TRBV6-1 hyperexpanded TGTGCCAGCAGTACCCCTTACAGGGAGAATCAGCCCCAGCATTTT CASSTPYRENQPQHF
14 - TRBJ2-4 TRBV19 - TGTGCCAGTAGTACGCAGGGAGCCAAAAACATTCAGTACTTC CASSTQGAKNIQYF
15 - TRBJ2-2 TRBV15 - TGTGCCACCAGCAGAGCTGACACCAACACCGGGGAGCTGTTTTTT CATSRADTNTGELFF
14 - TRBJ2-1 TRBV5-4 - TGTGCCAGCAGCTTGTTCCTAAATAACAATGAGCAGTTCTTC CASSLFLNNNEQFF
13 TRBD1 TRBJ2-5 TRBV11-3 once TGTGCCAGCAGCTCCGGACAGGGAGAGACCCAGTACTTC CASSSGQGETQYF
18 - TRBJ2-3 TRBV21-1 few TGTGCCAGCAGGTCCAAATCGGAACGGGGCTTTAGCACAGATACGCAGTATTTT CASRSKSERGFSTDTQYF
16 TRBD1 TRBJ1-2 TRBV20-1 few TGCAGTGCCCAGCGGGACAGGGGCAGTGGGGGCTATGGCTACACCTTC CSAQRDRGSGGYGYTF
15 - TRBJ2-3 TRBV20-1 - TGCAGTGCAACCACCGGGACTGCCGTCACAGATACGCAGTATTTT CSATTGTAVTDTQYF
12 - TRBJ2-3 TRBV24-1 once TGTGCCACCAGCGGGGGCACAGATACGCAGTATTTT CATSGGTDTQYF
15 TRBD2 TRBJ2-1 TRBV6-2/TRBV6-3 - TGTGCCAGCCGGCTGGCGGGAGGACTCTACAATGAGCAGTTCTTC CASRLAGGLYNEQFF
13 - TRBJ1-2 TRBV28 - TGTGCCAGCAGTCCCGGGATAAACTATGGCTACACCTTC CASSPGINYGYTF
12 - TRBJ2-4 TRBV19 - TGTGCCAGTAGTATCGGATTTGCGGGTCAGTACTTC CASSIGFAGQYF